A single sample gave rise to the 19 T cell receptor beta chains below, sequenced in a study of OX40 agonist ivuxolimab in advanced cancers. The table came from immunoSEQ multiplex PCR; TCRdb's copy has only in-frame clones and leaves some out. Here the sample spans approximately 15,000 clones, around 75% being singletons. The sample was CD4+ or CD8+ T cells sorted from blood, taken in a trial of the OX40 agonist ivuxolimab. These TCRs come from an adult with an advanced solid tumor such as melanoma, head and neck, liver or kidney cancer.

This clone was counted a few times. The CDR3 region is CASSPASSSYNEQFF. CDR3 nucleotides: TGTGCCAGTAGTCCGGCAAGCTCTTCGTACAATGAGCAGTTCTTC. V usage is TRBV19 and J usage is TRBJ2-1; D remains ambiguous. Looked up from germline, CDR1 is LNHDA and CDR2 is SQIVND (reference sequence). Between the trimmed V and J ends, which lost 5 bases and 4 bases, there was a span of 15 bases. This CDR3 contains 15 residues. The whole variable domain, remainder taken from reference TRBV19 and TRBJ2-1, is DGGITQSPKYLFRKEGQNVTLSCEQNLNHDAMYWYRQDPGQGLRLIYYSQIVNDFQKGDIAEGYSVSREKKESFPLTVTSAQKNPTAFYLCASSPASSSYNEQFFGPGTRLTVL.

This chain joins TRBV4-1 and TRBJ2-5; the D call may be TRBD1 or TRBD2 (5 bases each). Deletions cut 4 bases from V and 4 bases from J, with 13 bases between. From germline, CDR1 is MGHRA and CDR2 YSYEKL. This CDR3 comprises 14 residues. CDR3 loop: CASSRVTRGETQYF. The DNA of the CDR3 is TGCGCCAGCAGCCGTGTAACGAGGGGAGAGACCCAGTACTTC.

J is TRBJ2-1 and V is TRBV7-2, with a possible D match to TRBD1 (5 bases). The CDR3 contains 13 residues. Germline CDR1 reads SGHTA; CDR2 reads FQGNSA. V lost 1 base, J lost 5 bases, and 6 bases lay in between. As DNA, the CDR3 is TGTGCCAGCAGCTTAGGGGGCCACAATGAGCAGTTCTTC. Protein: CASSLGGHNEQFF.

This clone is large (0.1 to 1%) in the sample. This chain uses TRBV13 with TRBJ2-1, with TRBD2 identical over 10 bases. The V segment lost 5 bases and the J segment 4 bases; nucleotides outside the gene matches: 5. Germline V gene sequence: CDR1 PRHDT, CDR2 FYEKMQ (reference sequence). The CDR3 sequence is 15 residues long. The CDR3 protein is CASSNGLADYNEQFF. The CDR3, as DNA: TGTGCCAGCAGCAACGGACTAGCGGATTACAATGAGCAGTTCTTC. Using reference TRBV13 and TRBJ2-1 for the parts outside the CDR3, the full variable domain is AAGVIQSPRHLIKEKRETATLKCYPIPRHDTVYWYQQGPGQDPQFLISFYEKMQSDKGSIPDRFSAQQFSDYHSELNMSSLELGDSALYFCASSNGLADYNEQFFGPGTRLTVL.

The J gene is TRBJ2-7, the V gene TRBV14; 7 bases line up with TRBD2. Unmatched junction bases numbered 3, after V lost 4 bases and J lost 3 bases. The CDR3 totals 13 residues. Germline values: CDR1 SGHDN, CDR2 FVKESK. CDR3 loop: CASSPTSDYEQYF. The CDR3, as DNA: TGTGCCAGCAGCCCCACTAGCGACTACGAGCAGTACTTC. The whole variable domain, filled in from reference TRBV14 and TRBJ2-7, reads EAGVTQFPSHSVIEKGQTVTLRCDPISGHDNLYWYRRVMGKEIKFLLHFVKESKQDESGMPNNRFLAERTGGTYSTLKVQPAELEDSGVYFCASSPTSDYEQYFGPGTRLTVT.

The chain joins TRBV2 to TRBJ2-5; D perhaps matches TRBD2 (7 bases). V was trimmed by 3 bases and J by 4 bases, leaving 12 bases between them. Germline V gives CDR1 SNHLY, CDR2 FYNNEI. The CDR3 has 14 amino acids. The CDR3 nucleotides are TGTGCCAGCAGTGACAGGGGAGGGCGAGAGACCCAGTACTTC. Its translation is CASSDRGGRETQYF.

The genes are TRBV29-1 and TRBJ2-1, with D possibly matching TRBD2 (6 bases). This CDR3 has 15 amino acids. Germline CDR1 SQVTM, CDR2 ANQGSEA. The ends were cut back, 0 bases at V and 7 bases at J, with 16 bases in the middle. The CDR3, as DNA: TGCAGCGTTGAAGATCGTACTGCCGGAGGGAATGAGCAGTTCTTC. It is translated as CSVEDRTAGGNEQFF.

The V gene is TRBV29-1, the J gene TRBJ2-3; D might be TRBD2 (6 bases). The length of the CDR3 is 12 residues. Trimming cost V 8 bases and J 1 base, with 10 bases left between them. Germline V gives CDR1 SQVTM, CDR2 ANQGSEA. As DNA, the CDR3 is TGCAGCACTCCGGGGGGCACAGATACGCAGTATTTT. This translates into CSTPGGTDTQYF.

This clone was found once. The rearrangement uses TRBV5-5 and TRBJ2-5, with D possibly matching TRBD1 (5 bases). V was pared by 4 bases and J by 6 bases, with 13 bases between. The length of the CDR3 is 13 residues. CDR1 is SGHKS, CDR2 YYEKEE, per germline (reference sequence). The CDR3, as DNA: TGTGCCAGCAGCGGTACAGGTCTCAAGACCCAGTACTTC. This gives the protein CASSGTGLKTQYF.

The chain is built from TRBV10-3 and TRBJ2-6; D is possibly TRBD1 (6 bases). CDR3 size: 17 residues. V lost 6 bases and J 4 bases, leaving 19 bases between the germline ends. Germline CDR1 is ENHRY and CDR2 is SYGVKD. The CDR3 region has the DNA TGTGCCATCAGGATACAGGGTGATCTCCCCGGGGCCAACGTCCTGACTTTC. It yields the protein CAIRIQGDLPGANVLTF.

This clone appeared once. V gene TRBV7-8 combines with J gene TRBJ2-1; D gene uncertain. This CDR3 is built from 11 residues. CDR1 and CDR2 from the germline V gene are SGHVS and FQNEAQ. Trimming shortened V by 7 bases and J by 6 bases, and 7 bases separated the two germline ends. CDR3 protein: CASTPANEQFF. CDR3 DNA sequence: TGTGCCAGCACCCCAGCCAATGAGCAGTTCTTC.

Here the CDR3 reads CASSQDTGTERPKNIQYF. As DNA, the CDR3 is TGCGCCAGCAGCCAGGATACGGGGACGGAGCGACCCAAAAACATTCAGTACTTC. This sequence joins TRBV4-1 and TRBJ2-4; D is perhaps TRBD1 or TRBD2 (5 bases each). Germline CDR1 MGHRA, CDR2 YSYEKL. The CDR3 runs 18 residues. Between the trimmed V and J ends, which lost 3 bases and 2 bases, there was a span of 20 bases.

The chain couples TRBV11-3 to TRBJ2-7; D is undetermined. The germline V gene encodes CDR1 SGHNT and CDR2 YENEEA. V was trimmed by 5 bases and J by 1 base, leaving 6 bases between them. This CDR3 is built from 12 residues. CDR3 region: CASSPRSYEQYF. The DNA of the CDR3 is TGTGCCAGCAGCCCCCGGTCCTACGAGCAGTACTTC.

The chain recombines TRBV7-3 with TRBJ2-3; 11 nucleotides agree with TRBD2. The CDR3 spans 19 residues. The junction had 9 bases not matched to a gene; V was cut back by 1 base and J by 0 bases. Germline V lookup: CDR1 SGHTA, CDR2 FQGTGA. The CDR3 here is CASSLITSGSAASTDTQYF. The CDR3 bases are TGTGCCAGCAGCTTAATTACTAGCGGGAGTGCTGCTAGCACAGATACGCAGTATTTT.

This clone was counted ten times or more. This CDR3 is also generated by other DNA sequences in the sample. In DNA, the CDR3 is TGTGCCAGCAGCCAAGAGGACGGGTACGAGCAGTACTTC. This encodes CASSQEDGYEQYF. This rearrangement joins TRBV14 to TRBJ2-7, with unresolved D. Per the germline V gene, CDR1 is SGHDN and CDR2 is FVKESK. The CDR3 has 13 residues. Trimming took 0 bases from V and 4 from J, leaving 7 bases between them.

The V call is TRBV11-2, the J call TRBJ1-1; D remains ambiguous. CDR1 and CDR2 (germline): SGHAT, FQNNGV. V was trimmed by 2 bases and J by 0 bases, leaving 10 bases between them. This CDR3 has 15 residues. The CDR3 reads CASSLLNGLNTEAFF. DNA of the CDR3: TGTGCCAGCAGCTTATTAAATGGCTTGAACACTGAAGCTTTCTTT.

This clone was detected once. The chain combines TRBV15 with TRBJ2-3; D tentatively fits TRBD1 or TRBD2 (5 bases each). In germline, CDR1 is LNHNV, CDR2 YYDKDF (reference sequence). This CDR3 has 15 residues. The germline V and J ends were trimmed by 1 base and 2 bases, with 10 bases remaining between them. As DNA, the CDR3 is TGTGCCACCAGCAGAGCGAGAGGGGTCACAGATACGCAGTATTTT. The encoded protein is CATSRARGVTDTQYF. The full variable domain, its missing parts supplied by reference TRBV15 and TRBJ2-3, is DAMVIQNPRYQVTQFGKPVTLSCSQTLNHNVMYWYQQKSSQAPKLLFHYYDKDFNNEADTPDNFQSRRPNTSFCFLDIRSPGLGDTAMYLCATSRARGVTDTQYFGPGTRLTVL.

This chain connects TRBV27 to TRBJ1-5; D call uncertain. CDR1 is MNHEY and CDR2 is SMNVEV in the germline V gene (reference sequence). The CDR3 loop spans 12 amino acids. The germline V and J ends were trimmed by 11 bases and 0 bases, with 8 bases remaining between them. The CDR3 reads CACYYSNQPQHF. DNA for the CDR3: TGTGCCTGCTATTATAGCAATCAGCCCCAGCATTTT.

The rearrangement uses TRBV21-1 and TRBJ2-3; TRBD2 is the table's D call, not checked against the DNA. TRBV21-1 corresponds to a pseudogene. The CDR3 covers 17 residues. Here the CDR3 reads CASSKKKGLAHTDTQYF. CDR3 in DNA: TGTGCCAGCAGCAAAAAAAAAGGACTAGCGCACACAGATACGCAGTATTTT.